This is a list of T cell receptor beta chains from one sample in a study of blood T cell repertoires in COVID-19. Only in-frame clones appear in the TCRdb table, and some are missing; sequencing was by immunoSEQ multiplex PCR. Of tens of thousands of clones in the sample, 80% to 90% were seen once. The sequencing sample was made of peripheral blood. The receptors originated from an older man with acute or convalescent COVID-19. Both conserved end residues are part of each CDR3. D genes are given only for firm matches. Clone size is shown for a subset of rows, as once, few, many or a class of expanded clone.

abundance	j_gene	len	d_gene	v_gene	CDR3nt	CDR3aa
-	TRBJ2-1	15	-	TRBV27	TGTGCCAGCAGTTTAGGTGGGAGCTCCTACAATGAGCAGTTCTTC	CASSLGGSSYNEQFF
-	TRBJ2-1	11	TRBD1	TRBV6-2/TRBV6-3	TGTGCCAGCAGTGAGGGACAGGGGATGTTCTTC	CASSEGQGMFF
-	TRBJ1-3	14	-	TRBV9	TGTGCCAGCAGCGTACAGGGAATCGGAAACACCATATATTTT	CASSVQGIGNTIYF
-	TRBJ1-1	13	TRBD1	TRBV27	TGTGCCAGCTTTACCTCGGGACAGGGGGCCGCTTTCTTT	CASFTSGQGAAFF
-	TRBJ2-7	14	TRBD1	TRBV20-1	TGCAGTGCTAGTGACAGGGCGAAAGTATACGAGCAGTACTTC	CSASDRAKVYEQYF
few	TRBJ2-3	14	TRBD2	TRBV19	TGTGCCAGTAGCAGGGACTACTACACAGATACGCAGTATTTT	CASSRDYYTDTQYF
-	TRBJ2-2	13	TRBD1	TRBV29-1	TGCAGCGTTGATTACAGGGGCACCGGGGAGCTGTTTTTT	CSVDYRGTGELFF
-	TRBJ1-1	13	TRBD1	TRBV29-1	TGCAGCGTTTTAGGGGGCTCAAACACTGAAGCTTTCTTT	CSVLGGSNTEAFF
-	TRBJ1-1	15	-	TRBV11-2	TGTGCCAGCACCCCATCTTCTGGGGGGGGGACTGAAGCTTTCTTT	CASTPSSGGGTEAFF
-	TRBJ1-4	14	-	TRBV5-1	TGCGCCAGCAGCTTGTCCCAGGGTATTGAAAAACTGTTTTTT	CASSLSQGIEKLFF
-	TRBJ1-2	19	TRBD1	TRBV5-1	TGCGCCAGCAGCTTGGGGCACCGGGACAGAGATTTAGCTAACTATGGCTACACCTTC	CASSLGHRDRDLANYGYTF
few	TRBJ2-1	17	TRBD1	TRBV11-3	TGTGCCAGCAGCTACCGGGACAGGGGGCACGGAAGAAATGAGCAGTTCTTC	CASSYRDRGHGRNEQFF
few	TRBJ1-2	12	-	TRBV9	TGTGCCAGCAGCGGGGCCCTTGATGGCTACACCTTC	CASSGALDGYTF
-	TRBJ2-2	16	TRBD1	TRBV6-1	TGTGCCAGCAGTGAGTTGGGACAGGGATACACCGGGGAGCTGTTTTTT	CASSELGQGYTGELFF
-	TRBJ2-5	13	TRBD1	TRBV6-6	TGTGCCAGCAGCCTAGACAGGGGAGAGACCCAGTACTTC	CASSLDRGETQYF
-	TRBJ1-2	16	-	TRBV2	TGTGCCAGCAGTGAAGGGCCCGTGGCAGCTAACTATGGCTACACCTTC	CASSEGPVAANYGYTF
-	TRBJ1-2	15	-	TRBV6-5	TGTGCCAGCAGTCCTTTTCTCCCCGGGGGTTATGGCTACACCTTC	CASSPFLPGGYGYTF
few	TRBJ1-6	15	TRBD1	TRBV2	TGTGCCAGCAGTGTTGTAGGGACAGGGCGATCACCCCTCCACTTT	CASSVVGTGRSPLHF
-	TRBJ2-1	15	TRBD1	TRBV12-5	TGTGCTAGTGGTTTGAACAGGGACAGGGCCGTTGAGCAGTTCTTC	CASGLNRDRAVEQFF
-	TRBJ2-7	13	-	TRBV7-9	TGTGCCAGCAGCTTAGCCAGGGACTACGAGCAGTACTTC	CASSLARDYEQYF
-	TRBJ1-1	12	-	TRBV28	TGTGCCAGCAGTATTTATAGCACTGAAGCTTTCTTT	CASSIYSTEAFF
-	TRBJ2-3	14	TRBD1	TRBV29-1	TGCAGCGTCGGGACAGGGGGTTTCAGAGATACGCAGTATTTT	CSVGTGGFRDTQYF
once	TRBJ2-7	15	TRBD2	TRBV14	TGTGCCAGCAGCCAAGCGGGACTAGCGGTCTACGAGCAGTACTTC	CASSQAGLAVYEQYF
-	TRBJ2-2	13	-	TRBV11-1	TGTGCCAGCAGCAAGACAGTTACCGGGGAGCTGTTTTTT	CASSKTVTGELFF
-	TRBJ1-1	12	TRBD1	TRBV19	TGTGCCAGTAGTACTCGACAGGGCTGGGCTTTCTTT	CASSTRQGWAFF
-	TRBJ2-1	15	-	TRBV4-2	TGTGCCAGCAGCCAGCCCAGGGTGTCCGCCAATGAGCAGTTCTTC	CASSQPRVSANEQFF
few	TRBJ2-7	14	TRBD1	TRBV4-2	TGTGCCAGCAGCCAAGGGGGACAGTCCTACGAGCAGTACTTC	CASSQGGQSYEQYF
-	TRBJ2-5	17	-	TRBV5-1	TGCGCCAGCAGCTTGCAACAGACTAGACGCTTCCAAGAGACCCAGTACTTC	CASSLQQTRRFQETQYF
-	TRBJ2-3	19	TRBD1	TRBV7-2	TGTGCCAGCAGCTCCAAAAGCGGCTTCGGGACAGTCCTCACAGATACGCAGTATTTT	CASSSKSGFGTVLTDTQYF
-	TRBJ1-1	16	-	TRBV13	TGTGCCAGCAGCTTAGTGGCGGAACGGGGGAACACTGAAGCTTTCTTT	CASSLVAERGNTEAFF
-	TRBJ2-3	14	TRBD2	TRBV7-9	TGTGCCAGCAGCTTGGCACTAGCGGGTGATACGCAGTATTTT	CASSLALAGDTQYF
-	TRBJ1-2	14	-	TRBV3-1/TRBV3-2	TGTGCCAGCAGCCTGGGCAGGGTAGTAAGTGGCTACACCTTC	CASSLGRVVSGYTF
-	TRBJ1-1	14	-	TRBV5-4	TGTGCCAGCAGCACCGGGACAATGAACACTGAAGCTTTCTTT	CASSTGTMNTEAFF
-	TRBJ1-2	12	-	TRBV7-9	TGTGCCAGCAGCCTAGTGAGCTATGGCTACACCTTC	CASSLVSYGYTF
-	TRBJ1-2	16	-	TRBV6-5	TGTGCCAGCAGTTTCGCGGGGGGCAGAGGAAACTATGGCTACACCTTC	CASSFAGGRGNYGYTF
-	TRBJ2-1	15	TRBD2	TRBV7-3	TGTGCCAGCAGCGTAGGACTAGCGGGTTACAATGAGCAGTTCTTC	CASSVGLAGYNEQFF
-	TRBJ2-2	14	TRBD1	TRBV29-1	TGCAGCGCCAGACAGGGCGCGAACACCGGGGAGCTGTTTTTT	CSARQGANTGELFF
-	TRBJ1-2	15	-	TRBV6-5	TGTGCCAGCAGTACCACAGGGTTACAGGTCTATGGCTACACCTTC	CASSTTGLQVYGYTF
-	TRBJ2-2	16	TRBD2	TRBV9	TGTGCCAGCAGCGCCCTGGGCGGGAGCGTCACCGGGGAGCTGTTTTTT	CASSALGGSVTGELFF
-	TRBJ2-1	18	TRBD1	TRBV11-3	TGTGCCAGCAGCTTAGTTCGGCGGGACAGGGGGCGCCTAGGTGAGCAGTTCTTC	CASSLVRRDRGRLGEQFF
few	TRBJ2-3	14	TRBD2	TRBV7-9	TGTGCCAGCAGCTTTACTAGCGGGGAAGATACGCAGTATTTT	CASSFTSGEDTQYF
-	TRBJ1-3	13	-	TRBV30	TGTGCCTCAGCGGGGGTCTCTGGAAACACCATATATTTT	CASAGVSGNTIYF
-	TRBJ1-2	14	TRBD1	TRBV9	TGTGCCAGCAGCGTGGGGACAGGCAATTATGGCTACACCTTC	CASSVGTGNYGYTF
-	TRBJ1-1	14	TRBD1	TRBV7-2	TGTGCCAGCAGATTGGGACAGGGGGCGACTGAAGCTTTCTTT	CASRLGQGATEAFF